This record looks at one T cell receptor beta chain sequence and its context. The data were taken from a study of metastatic and nonmetastatic thyroid tumors. With MiXCR, TCRdb called clones anew from the PCR reads. The sample has approximately 21,000 clones, 25% to 30% seen once. Thyroid surgery took place with no prior treatment in any patient. Germline CDR1 is SGHAT and CDR2 is FQNNGV. V lost 4 bases to trimming and J lost 1 base, with 23 bases between them. The CDR3 runs to 18 residues. The TCR originated in a female donor with papillary thyroid cancer or a benign thyroid nodule (not recorded which). Some clones in this sample may be carry-over from other donors' samples. The chain combines TRBV11-2 with TRBJ2-7; possible D gene TRBD1, 6 bases. The sequenced sample consisted of blood. The CDR3 sequence is CASSYSSGWAGESYEQYF. In DNA, the CDR3 is TGTGCCAGCAGCTACTCATCGGGCTGGGCAGGGGAGTCCTACGAGCAGTACTTC.